The 6 T cell receptor beta chains given below trace back to one sample, sequenced in a study of shared clonotypes between healthy human individuals (dated by TCRdb to 2019 to 2021). For the CD8 naive samples, CD45RO-negative cells were positively selected for CCR7, yielding a CD45RA+CCR7+ population from which TemRA cells were excluded. The receptor library was made with the immunoSEQ multiplex PCR assay. What TCRdb holds here is the immuneACCESS table cut down to in-frame rearrangements. Part of the clones is not present; checked against another copy, under half of the missing clones reflect an unresolved V gene, and the others are unexplained. The sample has approximately 600,000 clones on record, approximately 96% of them singletons. Approximately 0.11% of the sample goes to the ten largest clones. The sequenced sample was naive CD8+ T cells sorted from blood. In light of the paper, this sample's cell subset or site label describes: CD45RA+CCR7+. These receptors all stem from a woman aged 25 to 39 in good health.

This rearrangement joins TRBV28 to TRBJ1-2; tentatively, D is TRBD1 (5 bases). The CDR3 has 14 amino acids. Germline values: CDR1 MDHEN, CDR2 SYDVKM. With 10 bases removed from V and 0 bases from J, the gap between germline ends came to 15 bases. The CDR3 DNA follows: TGTGCCATCCCGTCCGGGGGTCCTAACTATGGCTACACCTTC. Translated: CAIPSGGPNYGYTF.

In this sample, this clone turned up once. This chain joins TRBV6-6 and TRBJ1-1, with 7 positions matching TRBD1. This CDR3 has 15 amino acids. Trimming took 4 bases from V and 0 from J; bases not matched to a gene: 5. CDR1 and CDR2 (germline): MNHNY, SVGAGI (reference sequence). CDR3 bases: TGTGCCAGCAGTTCCCGGGACAGCATGAACACTGAAGCTTTCTTT. It translates to CASSSRDSMNTEAFF.

This chain uses TRBV9 with TRBJ2-1; the D gene could be TRBD1 or TRBD2 (5 bases each). Trimming stripped 1 base from V and 10 bases from J, with 18 bases between. The germline V gene encodes CDR1 SGDLS and CDR2 YYNGEE. The CDR3 sequence is 15 residues long. CDR3 amino acids: CASSVTRDPTPEQFF. As DNA, the CDR3 is TGTGCCAGCAGCGTAACTAGGGACCCGACGCCAGAGCAGTTCTTC.

This chain links TRBV14 with TRBJ1-4; 8 positions match TRBD1. The CDR3 spans 14 residues. Per germline, CDR1 SGHDN and CDR2 FVKESK. Germline trimming cut 3 bases from V and 6 bases from J; bases unmatched to any gene: 3. As DNA, the CDR3 is TGTGCCAGCAGCCACGGACAGGGAGATGAAAAACTGTTTTTT. Amino acid sequence: CASSHGQGDEKLFF.

The J gene is TRBJ1-1, the V gene TRBV29-1, with D possibly TRBD1 on 6 matching bases. Germline V gives CDR1 SQVTM, CDR2 ANQGSEA. V was pared by 6 bases and J by 3 bases, with 8 bases between. The CDR3 is 11 residues long. The CDR3 bases are TGCAGCGTGGAGGGGGACACTGAAGCTTTCTTT. Translated: CSVEGDTEAFF.

This chain uses TRBV19 with TRBJ2-1; possibly TRBD2 for D (6 bases). Trimming left V 4 bases short and J 0 bases short, with 7 bases between. Germline V lookup: CDR1 LNHDA, CDR2 SQIVND (reference sequence). This CDR3 has 14 residues. CDR3 sequence reads: CASSSGASYNEQFF. The DNA for the CDR3 is TGTGCCAGTAGTAGCGGGGCCTCCTACAATGAGCAGTTCTTC.